This entry features one T cell receptor beta chain sequence. This sample stems from a study of blood T cell repertoires in COVID-19. How the authors handled the data: The authors estimated nucleated cell counts from reference gene primer amplification. Sequenced by immunoSEQ multiplex PCR; TCRdb stores in-frame clones only, minus some. V, J and clone size are those of that table, while D and trimming were read from the DNA. Here the sample spans 180,000 or so clones, about four fifths being singletons. This CDR3 region has 13 residues. The germline gives CDR1 SEHNR, CDR2 FQNEAQ (reference sequence). V gave up 11 bases and J gave up 3 bases; unmatched junction bases: 8.

Sequencing was carried out using PBMCs or T cells enriched from blood (not recorded which). This TCR came from a woman aged 50 to 60 in a cohort exposed to, infected with or recovered from COVID-19 (not recorded which). The V gene is TRBV7-9, the J gene TRBJ2-5; 8 nucleotides align to TRBD1. CDR3 DNA: TGTGCCGCCCAGGACAGGGTGGAAGAGACCCAGTACTTC. It is translated as CAAQDRVEETQYF.